Shown below are 14 T cell receptor beta chains from a single sample sequenced in a study of post-analysis software for immune sequencing data (dated by TCRdb to between 2015 and 2016). Results and caveats for the whole study, not just this receptor: Patients showed significantly higher frequencies than controls for roughly 5 TRBV segments, among them TRBV5-6, TRBV5-1 and TRBV20-1.

The method was PCR. Sequencing was performed on an Illumina HiSeq 2500. To reduce PCR and sequencing biases, unique molecular identifiers were incorporated into the TCR beta cDNA libraries. TCRdb reran the public reads through fastp at Q25 and MiXCR, keeping productive beta chains. Duplicate CDR3 protein sequences are folded into a single record with the most common DNA and genes. In all, the sample holds roughly 540,000 distinct CDR3 sequences, and 30% to 40% of those were seen once. Of the sample, approximately 6% is held by the ten largest clones. Their specific antigens are unknown. Sequenced sample: blood. Receptor source: a girl aged 2-17 years with multiple sclerosis.

V is TRBV4-1 and J is TRBJ2-7; D may be TRBD2 (6 bases). CDR3 size: 16 residues. Germline-derived CDR1 and CDR2 are MGHRA and YSYEKL. Trimming left V 1 base short and J 3 bases short, with 16 bases between. The CDR3 DNA reads TGCGCCAGCAGCCAAGTGATCGGCGGGGAAGGCTACGAGCAGTACTTC. This sequence encodes CASSQVIGGEGYEQYF.

The table lists this clonotype with a few counts. This chain connects TRBV11-2 to TRBJ2-5, with 8 bases fitting TRBD2. The V gene end was trimmed by 0 bases and the J gene end by 3 bases; junction bases not matched to a gene: 3. The CDR3 length is 15 residues. The germline V gene has CDR1 SGHAT and CDR2 FQNNGV. This chain's CDR3 is CASSLDVGGEETQYF. The CDR3 nucleotides are TGTGCCAGCAGCTTAGATGTCGGGGGGGAAGAGACCCAGTACTTC.

This clonotype was observed at least ten times. The chain recombines TRBV24-1 with TRBJ2-5, with D perhaps given as TRBD1 or TRBD2 (7 bases each). The CDR3 totals 15 residues. Deletions cut 5 bases from V and 5 bases from J, with 17 bases between. Per the germline V gene, CDR1 is KGHDR and CDR2 is SFDVKD. The CDR3 region has the DNA TGTGCCACCAGTGGGGAGGGGGCCTTGAGTGAGACCCAGTACTTC. As protein: CATSGEGALSETQYF.

This clonotype was found many times. V is TRBV15 and J is TRBJ2-7; weak D call: TRBD1 (5 bases). CDR1 is LNHNV, CDR2 YYDKDF, per germline (reference sequence). Trimming removed 2 bases from V and 2 bases from J, with 7 bases in between. The CDR3 length is 13 residues. CDR3 amino acids: CATSRSGTYEQYF. CDR3 in DNA: TGTGCCACCAGCAGATCAGGGACCTACGAGCAGTACTTC.

J is TRBJ1-1 and V is TRBV7-3, with 7 positions matching TRBD1. Germline assignment: CDR1 SGHTA and CDR2 FQGTGA. CDR3 length equals 13 residues. Germline trimming cut 6 bases from V and 1 base from J; bases unmatched to any gene: 2. The CDR3 nucleotides read TGTGCCAGCAGTGGACAGGCGAACACTGAAGCTTTCTTT. The encoded protein is CASSGQANTEAFF.

The V gene is TRBV6-1, the J gene TRBJ2-6; 11 positions match TRBD1. CDR1 and CDR2 (germline): MNHNS, SASEGT. Trimming took 6 bases from V and 2 from J; bases not matched to a gene: 9. This CDR3 comprises 18 residues. CDR3 loop: CASRVTGTGGTGANVLTF. Written as DNA, the CDR3 is TGTGCCAGCAGGGTAACCGGGACAGGGGGGACTGGGGCCAACGTCCTGACTTTC.

V and J are TRBV10-3 and TRBJ1-2, with 8 bases lining up with TRBD1. CDR1 and CDR2 from the germline V gene are ENHRY and SYGVKD. This CDR3 spans 16 amino acids. The V segment lost 2 bases and the J segment 8 bases; nucleotides outside the gene matches: 13. CDR3 loop: CAISEAEAGGAGGYTF. The CDR3 DNA reads as TGTGCCATCAGTGAGGCTGAGGCAGGGGGCGCTGGAGGCTACACCTTC.

This clonotype was counted only a few times. The V gene is TRBV28, the J gene TRBJ2-3; D possibly corresponds to TRBD2 (5 bases). V was shortened by 3 bases and J by 4 bases, with 8 bases between the two germline ends. The CDR3 is 13 amino acids. Germline V gene sequence: CDR1 MDHEN, CDR2 SYDVKM. The CDR3 sequence is CASSFGVADTQYF. The CDR3 DNA sequence: TGTGCCAGCAGTTTCGGGGTGGCAGATACGCAGTATTTT.

This clonotype was detected a few times. The genes are TRBV12-3 or TRBV12-4 and TRBJ2-5, with 7 positions matching TRBD2. This CDR3 comprises 10 residues. After removal of 6 bases from V and 13 bases from J, the junction contained 5 bases not matched to a gene. CDR3 bases: TGTGCCAGCAGCCGAGGGAGGGGGTACTTC. Amino acid sequence: CASSRGRGYF.

The chain joins TRBV6-6 to TRBJ1-1, with a weak D call TRBD1 (6 bases). V was shortened by 2 bases and J by 6 bases, with 13 bases between the two germline ends. Germline lookup yields CDR1 MNHNY and CDR2 SVGAGI (reference sequence). The CDR3 is 14 amino acids. CDR3 nucleotide sequence: TGTGCCAGCAGTTACGGGGACAATCGTCCTGAAGCTTTCTTT. This gives the protein CASSYGDNRPEAFF.

In this sample, this clonotype turned up a few times. This chain connects TRBV29-1 to TRBJ2-5; 12 positions agree with TRBD2. CDR1 is SQVTM and CDR2 is ANQGSEA in the germline V gene. The CDR3 sequence is 16 residues long. The junction had 13 bases not matched to a gene; V was cut back by 4 bases and J by 7 bases. The DNA for the CDR3 is TGCAGCGTTGGAAGGAAGCTAGCGGGGGGGCCGGGGACCCAGTACTTC. Residues: CSVGRKLAGGPGTQYF.

Only a few counts were recorded for this clonotype. An end of the junction differs from the germline gene, which may be a read error. CDR3 in amino acids: CASSLVLKNYGYTF. The DNA of the CDR3 is TGTGCCAGTAGCTTAGTCCTCAAAAACTATGGCTACACCTTC. V and J are TRBV7-9 and TRBJ1-2; D is unresolved. CDR1 and CDR2 (germline): SEHNR, FQNEAQ (reference sequence). This CDR3 has 14 amino acids.

V and J are TRBV20-1 and TRBJ2-1; no clear D. V lost 3 bases and J lost 7, with 22 bases in between. This CDR3 contains 16 residues. Per the germline V gene, CDR1 is DFQATT and CDR2 is SNEGSKA (reference sequence). This CDR3 reads CSASSLQRILLNEQFF. CDR3 coding DNA: TGCAGTGCTAGCTCCCTCCAACGTATTCTCTTGAATGAGCAGTTCTTC.

The rearrangement links TRBV5-1 to TRBJ2-1; 7 bases match TRBD2. The CDR3 runs 13 residues. With V trimmed by 4 bases and J by 5 bases, 3 bases remained unmatched. The germline V gene has CDR1 SGHRS and CDR2 YFSETQ. The CDR3, as DNA: TGCGCCAGCAGCATCGGGGGGAACAATGAGCAGTTCTTC. Its translation: CASSIGGNNEQFF.